The T cell receptor (beta chain) under discussion was sequenced for a study of PD-1 blockade in classical Hodgkin lymphoma. Whole-study context: Administration of nivolumab to patients was at 3 mg/kg intravenously every 2 weeks. Overall study results and limits: With CD4+ cells, TCR diversity rose significantly by C4D1, but not with CD8+ cells. Patients newly diagnosed and complete responders had comparable baseline diversity.

The germline CDR1 and CDR2 sequences are SGHKS and YYEKEE (reference sequence). This CDR3 has 14 amino acids. Trimming left V 4 bases short and J 1 base short, with 11 bases between. The table came from immunoSEQ multiplex PCR; TCRdb's copy has only in-frame clones and leaves some out. The table shows around 17,000 clones, with less than 75% occurring only once. About this clone: What it binds is not known.

As to time point: cycle 4 day 1 (C4D1), after about 6 weeks of nivolumab. Relapse was seen in all patients after autologous stem cell transplantation, and brentuximab vedotin exposure was variable. J is TRBJ1-1 and V is TRBV5-5; D call uncertain. The sample consisted of peripheral blood mononuclear cells (PBMCs), taken before the fourth cycle of nivolumab. This sequence originates from a human donor with classical Hodgkin lymphoma. The CDR3 DNA follows: TGTGCCAGCAGCCCGAACGATGGGAACACTGAAGCTTTCTTT. Its protein product is CASSPNDGNTEAFF.